The 5 T cell receptor beta chains in this list originate from one sample, sequenced in a study of blood T cell repertoires in COVID-19. Clones were read by immunoSEQ multiplex PCR, and TCRdb kept only the in-frame ones, dropping some. The data contain 99,000 or so clones, about four fifths of them singletons. The sample consisted of peripheral blood. Every receptor here comes from a woman over 75 with acute or convalescent COVID-19.

This sequence joins TRBV25-1 and TRBJ1-3, with 10 bases that match TRBD1. V gave up 3 bases and J gave up 4 bases; unmatched junction bases: 0. Looked up from germline, CDR1 is MGHDK and CDR2 is SYGVNS. The length of the CDR3 is 14 residues. In DNA, the CDR3 is TGTGCCAGCAGTGAGGACAGGGGGGGAAACACCATATATTTT. Protein product: CASSEDRGGNTIYF. Full variable domain (rest looked up from reference TRBV25-1 and TRBJ1-3): EADIYQTPRYLVIGTGKKITLECSQTMGHDKMYWYQQDPGMELHLIHYSYGVNSTEKGDLSSESTVSRIRTEHFPLTLESARPSHTSQYLCASSEDRGGNTIYFGEGSWLTVV.

In its sample, this clone was seen once. This chain uses TRBV2 with TRBJ2-1; 8 bases line up with TRBD1. The CDR3 is 15 residues long. Germline CDR1 SNHLY, CDR2 FYNNEI. J gave up 8 bases and V 7 bases, and 13 bases lay outside the gene matches. The DNA for the CDR3 is TGTGCCAGCAATCTCGGACAGGGACTCTTCGATGAGCAGTTCTTC. This codes for CASNLGQGLFDEQFF.

The sample holds one count of this clone. V gene TRBV12-5 combines with J gene TRBJ1-4; 8 bases are shared with TRBD1. Trimming removed 7 bases from V and 0 bases from J; junction bases left unmatched: 4. The germline gives CDR1 LGHNT, CDR2 FRNRAP. The CDR3 loop spans 15 amino acids. CDR3 sequence reads: CASAVQGATNEKLFF. For the CDR3, the DNA is TGTGCTAGTGCCGTACAGGGGGCAACTAATGAAAAACTGTTTTTT.

The V and J genes are TRBV30 and TRBJ2-1, with TRBD2 matching 13 bases. Germline V CDR1 and CDR2: GTSNPN, SVGIG (reference sequence). V shed 5 bases, J shed 10 bases, and the junction held 14 bases outside the gene matches. CDR3 length: 16 amino acids. The CDR3 nucleotides are TGTGCCTGGGAGCCCCCCGGACTAGCGGGAGTACGAGAGCAGTTCTTC. It translates to CAWEPPGLAGVREQFF.

The V and J genes are TRBV6-5 and TRBJ2-5, with TRBD1 matching over 8 bases. Germline V gene data show CDR1 as MNHEY and CDR2 as SVGAGI. The CDR3 is made up of 14 amino acids. V lost 5 bases to trimming and J lost 5 bases; unmatched junction nucleotides: 7. The CDR3 DNA follows: TGTGCCAGCAGTCCACGACAGGGGCGGGAGACCCAGTACTTC. Translating gives CASSPRQGRETQYF.